This T cell receptor beta chain was found in a study of CD8 T cells in ankylosing spondylitis (dated by TCRdb to about 2017). Background on the whole study: The study profiled T cell receptor beta repertoires in healthy donors and ankylosing spondylitis patients to find disease-linked TCR variants. Peripheral blood samples were taken, and synovial fluid was additionally collected from ankylosing spondylitis patients. The whole study cohort included 108 healthy donors and around 24 ankylosing spondylitis patients.

The data were produced on an Illumina HiSeq 2500. TCR beta libraries were prepared by quantitative 5'-RACE with molecular barcodes. As for the original processing: A new computational method based on a probabilistic model of VDJ rearrangement was used to identify disease-linked TCR variants. TCRdb passed the public sequencing reads through fastp at Q25 and MiXCR, retaining productive beta sequences. Every CDR3 protein is listed once, alongside the most common genes and DNA of its rows. The V and J calls and clone size come from TCRdb's table, not from the authors' own analysis. The sample records some 85,000 distinct CDR3 sequences, roughly 9% of which are singletons. Around 30% of the sample goes to the ten largest clones. According to the germline V gene, CDR1 reads MDHEN and CDR2 reads SYDVKM. Trimming takes 3 bases off V and 7 bases off J; junction bases not matched to a gene: 9. The CDR3 contains 15 residues, cysteine and phenylalanine counted. Solely the CDR3 DNA is kept, with 45 bases framed from the first base.

Points the paper makes about the study in general: A TCR beta motif made up of several highly homologous amino acid variants appeared to be characteristic of blood from ankylosing spondylitis patients. Some TCR beta motif variants had previously been reported in synovial fluid and blood of reactive arthritis patients, which suggested common disease-initiation mechanisms. The disease-linked clones were reported as significantly enriched in matched synovial fluid samples from ankylosing spondylitis patients. The disease-linked clones showed a CD8+ phenotype and occurred at relatively low frequencies in peripheral blood.

About this clonotype itself: This receptor's antigen is unknown. Qualities for individual bases were not recorded, and no much larger clone is one base off.

This sequence originates from a male donor with ankylosing spondylitis. The sequenced sample consisted of blood, either unsorted or a sorted T cell fraction (not recorded which). The sequence joins TRBV28 to TRBJ2-1; TRBD2 lines up with 7 middle nucleotides. The CDR3 in this case is CASSFRVSGLNEQFF. Read as DNA, the sequence is TGTGCCAGCAGTTTTCGGGTTAGCGGGCTGAATGAGCAGTTCTTC.